This T cell receptor beta chain was recovered during a study of breast tumors, draining lymph nodes, adjacent tissues. Study findings and constraints: Most tumor T cells seemingly derive from lymph node, then expand in tumor.

This clonotype was observed many times. Its antigen remains unknown. Via MiXCR, TCRdb re-called the multiplex PCR reads, giving one row per CDR3 protein. Of about 47,000 distinct CDR3 sequences in the sample, about 21% were seen once. This receptor was obtained from a female donor with breast cancer. Some clones in this sample may be carry-over from other donors' samples. The sequenced sample was breast tumor tissue.

In nucleotides, the CDR3 is TGTGCCAGCTCACCAACAGCCGGCTCCTATAATTCACCCCTCCACTTT. Its translation: CASSPTAGSYNSPLHF. The rearrangement links TRBV18 to TRBJ1-6; D call uncertain. The V end lost 2 bases, the J end lost 0 bases, and 8 bases lay between the germline ends. Looked up from germline, CDR1 is KGHSH and CDR2 is LQKENI. The CDR3 spans 16 residues.